This T cell receptor (beta chain) derives from a study of CD8+ T cells in alopecia areata. Following extraction, RNA underwent reverse transcription to cDNA, which served as the sequencing template. Sequenced by immunoSEQ multiplex PCR; TCRdb stores in-frame clones only, minus some. The repertoire has 90,000 to 120,000 clones, about 83% of them found once; the top ten carry over 20%. V was shortened by 0 bases and J by 2 bases, with 23 bases between the two germline ends. Germline-derived CDR1 and CDR2 are SGHDN and FVKESK. This CDR3 comprises 21 residues. Specified treatment: oral pan-JAK inhibitor, 5-10 mg twice daily.

V usage is TRBV14 and J usage is TRBJ2-6; possible D gene TRBD1, 6 bases. The sequence came from a human donor with alopecia areata. The sample was CD8+ T cells sorted from blood, taken at week 24, from a patient treated with tofacitinib. The CDR3 DNA sequence: TGTGCCAGCAGCCAAGATCTTGGGGGCGCCTCTACCACGCCTGGGGCCAACGTCCTGACTTTC. Its protein is CASSQDLGGASTTPGANVLTF.